The T cell receptor (beta chain) under discussion was sequenced for a study of blood T cell repertoires in COVID-19. In the study overall: Material from acute and convalescent COVID-19 was sourced from the United States, Italy and Spain. Sources were T cells, B-cell-depleted T cells, or PBMCs; the material itself was cDNA or gDNA.

The CDR3 is made up of 16 amino acids. V lost 0 bases and J lost 0, with 12 bases in between. Germline V gene lookup returns CDR1 MNHEY and CDR2 SVGAGI. Per the original methods: Reference gene primer amplification yielded estimated nucleated cell counts. This table comes from immunoSEQ multiplex PCR, and its TCRdb copy is limited to in-frame clones, with some not included. Clone size and the V and J calls come from that table; the DNA yielded D and trimming. This sample has some 78,000 clones; around 87% occur once, and the top ten carry approximately 4.3%. Sequencing was carried out using peripheral blood. This sequence was found in a woman aged 80 or over with active or convalescent COVID-19. This rearrangement joins TRBV6-5 to TRBJ2-7, with D possibly TRBD1 on 5 matching bases. The CDR3 DNA follows: TGTGCCAGCAGTTACTCGACAGAGAAAAGCTCCTACGAGCAGTACTTC. This gives the protein CASSYSTEKSSYEQYF.